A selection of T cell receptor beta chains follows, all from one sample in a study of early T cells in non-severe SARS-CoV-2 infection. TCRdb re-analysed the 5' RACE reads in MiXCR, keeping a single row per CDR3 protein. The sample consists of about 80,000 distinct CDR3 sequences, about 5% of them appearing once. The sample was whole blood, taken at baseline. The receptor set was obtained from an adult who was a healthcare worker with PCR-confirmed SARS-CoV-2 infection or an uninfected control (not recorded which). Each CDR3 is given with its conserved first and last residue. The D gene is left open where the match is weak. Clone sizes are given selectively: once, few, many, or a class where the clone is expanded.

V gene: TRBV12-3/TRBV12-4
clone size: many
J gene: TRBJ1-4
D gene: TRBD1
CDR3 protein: CASRRQGEEKLFF
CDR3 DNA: TGTGCCAGCAGAAGACAGGGAGAAGAAAAACTGTTTTTT

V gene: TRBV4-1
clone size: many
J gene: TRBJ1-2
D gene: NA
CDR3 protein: CASSQGQSNYGYTF
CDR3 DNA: TGCGCCAGCAGCCAAGGACAGTCTAACTATGGCTACACCTTC

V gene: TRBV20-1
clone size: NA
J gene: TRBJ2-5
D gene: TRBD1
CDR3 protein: CSASEGAGIEETQYF
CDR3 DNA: TGCAGTGCTAGTGAGGGGGCGGGTATTGAAGAGACCCAGTACTTC

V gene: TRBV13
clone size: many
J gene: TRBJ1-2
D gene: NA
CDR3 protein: CASSPAQGYGYTF
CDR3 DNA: TGTGCCAGCAGCCCCGCCCAGGGGTATGGCTACACCTTC

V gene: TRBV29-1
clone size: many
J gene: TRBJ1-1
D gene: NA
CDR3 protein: CSAAETSRPSEAFF
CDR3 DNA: TGCAGCGCCGCCGAAACGAGCCGTCCGTCTGAAGCTTTCTTT

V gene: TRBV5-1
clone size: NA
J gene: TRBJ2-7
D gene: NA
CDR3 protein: CASSLYPPSGHPLIQSPYEQYF
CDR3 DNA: TGCGCCAGCAGCTTATATCCCCCCTCAGGACACCCTCTGATCCAGTCCCCCTACGAGCAGTACTTC

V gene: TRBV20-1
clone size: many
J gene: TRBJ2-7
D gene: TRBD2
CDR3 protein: CSASSSGYNEQYF
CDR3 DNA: TGCAGTGCCTCCTCTAGCGGGTACAACGAGCAGTACTTC

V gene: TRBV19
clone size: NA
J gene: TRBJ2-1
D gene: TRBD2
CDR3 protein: CASSLREGRNEQFF
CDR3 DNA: TGTGCCAGTAGTTTGCGGGAGGGTCGCAATGAGCAGTTCTTC

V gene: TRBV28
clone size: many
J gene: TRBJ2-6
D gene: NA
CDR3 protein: CASSYGFSGANVLTF
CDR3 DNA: TGTGCCAGCAGTTACGGCTTCTCTGGGGCCAACGTCCTGACTTTC

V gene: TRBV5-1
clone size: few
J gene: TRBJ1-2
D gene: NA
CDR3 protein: CASSSAGPTYGYTF
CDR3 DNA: TGCGCCAGCAGCTCGGCGGGACCGACTTATGGCTACACCTTC

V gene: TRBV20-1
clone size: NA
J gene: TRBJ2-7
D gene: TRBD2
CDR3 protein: CSAREMGTSQPQYF
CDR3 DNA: TGCAGTGCTAGAGAGATGGGGACTAGTCAGCCGCAGTACTTC

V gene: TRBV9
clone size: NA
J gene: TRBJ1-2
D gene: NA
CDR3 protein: CASSVGSGNYGYTF
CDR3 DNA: TGTGCCAGCAGCGTAGGTTCAGGGAACTATGGCTACACCTTC

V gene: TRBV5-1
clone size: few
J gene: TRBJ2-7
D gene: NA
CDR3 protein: CASSWGTTGNEQYF
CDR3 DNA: TGCGCCAGCAGCTGGGGGACTACAGGGAACGAGCAGTACTTC

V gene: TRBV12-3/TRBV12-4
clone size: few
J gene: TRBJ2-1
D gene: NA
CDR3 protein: CASSFRGSYNEQFF
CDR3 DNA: TGTGCCAGCAGTTTTAGGGGCTCCTACAATGAGCAGTTCTTC

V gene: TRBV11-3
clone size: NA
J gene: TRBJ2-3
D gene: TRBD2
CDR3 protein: CASSLGVASGFSDTQYF
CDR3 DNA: TGTGCCAGCAGCTTAGGAGTGGCTAGCGGGTTCTCAGATACGCAGTATTTT

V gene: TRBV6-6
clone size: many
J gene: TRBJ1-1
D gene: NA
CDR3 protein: CASRRQRSNTEAFF
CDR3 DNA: TGTGCCAGCAGGCGACAGAGATCGAACACTGAAGCTTTCTTT

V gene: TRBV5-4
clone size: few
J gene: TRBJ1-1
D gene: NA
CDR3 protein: CASSFYGAEAFF
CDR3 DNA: TGTGCCAGCAGCTTTTATGGGGCTGAAGCTTTCTTT

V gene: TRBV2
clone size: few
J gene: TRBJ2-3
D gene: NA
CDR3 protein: CASTPSSLTDTQYF
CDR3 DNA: TGTGCCAGCACCCCCTCAAGCCTCACAGATACGCAGTATTTT

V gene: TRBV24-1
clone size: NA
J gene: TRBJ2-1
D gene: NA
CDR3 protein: CATSDWTNYNEQFF
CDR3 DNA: TGTGCCACCAGTGATTGGACTAACTACAATGAGCAGTTCTTC

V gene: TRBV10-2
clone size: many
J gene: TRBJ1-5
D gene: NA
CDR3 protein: CASSEGARQPQHF
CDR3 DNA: TGCGCCAGCAGTGAGGGGGCGAGGCAGCCCCAGCATTTT

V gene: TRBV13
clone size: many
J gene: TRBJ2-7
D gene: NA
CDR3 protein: CASSPDNSHEQYF
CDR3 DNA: TGTGCCAGCAGCCCCGATAATTCTCACGAGCAGTACTTC

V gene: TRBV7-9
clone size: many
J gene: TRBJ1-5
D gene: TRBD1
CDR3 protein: CASSIGGKGNQPQHF
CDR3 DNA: TGTGCCAGCAGCATAGGGGGCAAGGGCAATCAGCCCCAGCATTTT

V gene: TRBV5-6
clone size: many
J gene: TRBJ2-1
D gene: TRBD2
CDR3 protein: CASSSPLAGGRNEQFF
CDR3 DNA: TGTGCCAGCAGCTCCCCTTTGGCGGGAGGTCGCAATGAGCAGTTCTTC

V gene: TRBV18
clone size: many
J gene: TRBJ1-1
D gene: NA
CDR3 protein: CAAHQDRPGGNTEAFF
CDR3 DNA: TGTGCAGCTCACCAAGATCGCCCAGGAGGGAACACTGAAGCTTTCTTT

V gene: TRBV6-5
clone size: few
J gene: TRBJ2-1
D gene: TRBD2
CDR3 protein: CASSYSAGGRNEQFF
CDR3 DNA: TGTGCCAGCAGTTACTCAGCGGGAGGGCGGAATGAGCAGTTCTTC

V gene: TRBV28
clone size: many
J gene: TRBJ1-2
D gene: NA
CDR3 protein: CASIHRDNYGYTF
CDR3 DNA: TGTGCCAGCATCCACAGGGATAACTATGGCTACACCTTC

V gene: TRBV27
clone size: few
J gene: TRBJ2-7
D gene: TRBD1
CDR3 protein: CASSLYSGTGLSYEQYF
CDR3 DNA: TGTGCCAGCAGTTTATATTCCGGGACAGGGCTATCCTACGAGCAGTACTTC

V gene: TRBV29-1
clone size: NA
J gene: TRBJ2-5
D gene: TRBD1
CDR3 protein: CSVSDRAQYF
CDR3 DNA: TGCAGCGTTTCCGACAGGGCCCAGTACTTC

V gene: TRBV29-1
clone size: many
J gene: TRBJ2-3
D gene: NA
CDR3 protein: CSVEERADTQYF
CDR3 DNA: TGCAGCGTTGAGGAGAGGGCAGATACGCAGTATTTT

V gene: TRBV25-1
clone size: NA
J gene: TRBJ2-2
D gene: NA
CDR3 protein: CASSEPGAAGELFF
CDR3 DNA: TGTGCCAGCAGTGAACCAGGGGCGGCCGGGGAGCTGTTTTTT

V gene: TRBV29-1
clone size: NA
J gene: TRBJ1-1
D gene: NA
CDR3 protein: CSVEGYTEAFF
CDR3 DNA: TGCAGCGTTGAAGGGTACACTGAAGCTTTCTTT

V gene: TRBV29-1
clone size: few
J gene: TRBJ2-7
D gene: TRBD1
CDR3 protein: CSVEVWGQGNSYEQYF
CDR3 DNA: TGCAGCGTTGAGGTTTGGGGACAGGGAAATTCCTACGAGCAGTACTTC

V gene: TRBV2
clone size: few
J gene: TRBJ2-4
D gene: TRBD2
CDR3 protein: CAKGASGIKNIQYF
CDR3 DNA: TGTGCCAAGGGGGCTAGCGGGATCAAAAACATTCAGTACTTC

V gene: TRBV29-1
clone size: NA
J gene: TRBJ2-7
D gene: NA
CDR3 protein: CSVLTLDEQYF
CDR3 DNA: TGCAGCGTTCTTACCCTAGACGAGCAGTACTTC

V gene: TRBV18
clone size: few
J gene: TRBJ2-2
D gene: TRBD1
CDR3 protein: CASSPVTGATGELFF
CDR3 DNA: TGTGCCAGCTCACCTGTAACAGGGGCCACCGGGGAGCTGTTTTTT

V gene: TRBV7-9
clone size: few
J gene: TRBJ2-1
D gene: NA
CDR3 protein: CASSSRGIPGEQFF
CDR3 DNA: TGTGCCAGCAGCTCTCGGGGCATCCCGGGAGAGCAGTTCTTC

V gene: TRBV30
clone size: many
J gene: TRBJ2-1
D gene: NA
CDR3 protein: CAWSVNTAPYNEQFF
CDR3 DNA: TGTGCCTGGAGTGTAAATACCGCGCCCTACAATGAGCAGTTCTTC

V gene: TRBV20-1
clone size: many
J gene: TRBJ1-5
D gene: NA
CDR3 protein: CSARSRGQPQHF
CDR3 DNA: TGCAGTGCTAGATCGCGGGGTCAGCCCCAGCATTTT

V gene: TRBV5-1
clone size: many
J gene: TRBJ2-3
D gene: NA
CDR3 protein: CASSREGVTDTQYF
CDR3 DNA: TGCGCCAGCAGCAGGGAAGGTGTGACAGATACGCAGTATTTT

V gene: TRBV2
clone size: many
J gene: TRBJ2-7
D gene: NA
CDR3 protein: CAISPYEQYF
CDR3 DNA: TGTGCTATTTCTCCCTACGAGCAGTACTTC

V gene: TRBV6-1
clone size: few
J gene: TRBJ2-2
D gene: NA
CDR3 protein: CATKTGPNTGELFF
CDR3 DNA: TGTGCCACGAAGACAGGACCGAACACCGGGGAGCTGTTTTTT

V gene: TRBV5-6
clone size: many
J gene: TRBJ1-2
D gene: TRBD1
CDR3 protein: CASSPTGNYGYTF
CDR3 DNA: TGTGCCAGCAGCCCGACAGGGAACTATGGCTACACCTTC

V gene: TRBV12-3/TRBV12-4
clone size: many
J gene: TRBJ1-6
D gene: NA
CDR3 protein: CASSSFRSNNSPLHF
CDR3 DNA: TGTGCCAGCAGCTCTTTCAGGAGCAATAATTCACCCCTCCACTTT

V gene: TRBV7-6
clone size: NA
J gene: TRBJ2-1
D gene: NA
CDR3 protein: CASSSSWGEVPQFF
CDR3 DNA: TGTGCCAGCAGCTCAAGCTGGGGCGAGGTGCCCCAGTTCTTC

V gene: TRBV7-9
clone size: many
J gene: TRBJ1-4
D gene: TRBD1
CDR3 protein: CASSLTGTNEKLFF
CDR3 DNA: TGTGCCAGCAGCCTGACAGGGACTAATGAAAAACTGTTTTTT

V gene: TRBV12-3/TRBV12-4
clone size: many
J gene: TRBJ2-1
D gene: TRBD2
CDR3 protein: CASSTSGDPYNEQFF
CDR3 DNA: TGTGCCAGCAGTACAAGCGGGGATCCTTACAATGAGCAGTTCTTC

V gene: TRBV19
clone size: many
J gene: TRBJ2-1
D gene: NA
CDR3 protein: CASSIALGQAVKGHEQFF
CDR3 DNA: TGTGCCAGTAGTATTGCCCTCGGTCAAGCGGTAAAGGGCCATGAGCAGTTCTTC

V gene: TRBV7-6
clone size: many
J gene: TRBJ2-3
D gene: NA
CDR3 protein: CASSSDLSGMDTQYF
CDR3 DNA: TGTGCCAGCAGCTCCGACCTTAGCGGTATGGATACGCAGTATTTT

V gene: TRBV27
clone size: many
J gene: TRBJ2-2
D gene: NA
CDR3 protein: CASSVQPSAPNRGGELFF
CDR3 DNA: TGTGCCAGCAGCGTTCAGCCCTCGGCCCCGAACCGTGGCGGGGAGCTGTTTTTT

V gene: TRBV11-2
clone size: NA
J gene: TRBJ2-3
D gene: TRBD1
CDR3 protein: CASSGPRTGVTDTQYF
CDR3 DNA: TGTGCCAGCAGCGGACCCAGGACAGGGGTGACAGATACGCAGTATTTT

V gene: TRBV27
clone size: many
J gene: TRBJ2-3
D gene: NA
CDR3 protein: CASSLISGPYTDTQYF
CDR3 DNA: TGTGCCAGCAGTTTAATAAGTGGGCCTTACACAGATACGCAGTATTTT

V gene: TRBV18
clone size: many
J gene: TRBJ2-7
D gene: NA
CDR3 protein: CASSLGGPTYEQYF
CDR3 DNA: TGTGCCAGCTCACTGGGGGGACCCACCTACGAGCAGTACTTC

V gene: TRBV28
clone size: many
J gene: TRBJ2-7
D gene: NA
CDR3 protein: CASSLGGSSYEQYF
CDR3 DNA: TGTGCCAGCAGCCTGGGCGGCAGCTCCTACGAGCAGTACTTC

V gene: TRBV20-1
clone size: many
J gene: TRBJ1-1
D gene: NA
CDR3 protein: CSARLGQSMNTEAFF
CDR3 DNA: TGCAGTGCTAGACTCGGACAGTCCATGAACACTGAAGCTTTCTTT

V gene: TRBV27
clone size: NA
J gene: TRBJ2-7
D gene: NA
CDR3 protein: CASSGPQRDEQYF
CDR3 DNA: TGTGCCAGCTCGGGGCCCCAGCGGGACGAGCAGTACTTC

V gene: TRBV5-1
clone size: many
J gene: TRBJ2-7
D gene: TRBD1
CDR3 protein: CASSLGTGGLYEQYF
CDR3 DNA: TGTGCCAGCAGCCTAGGGACAGGGGGCCTCTACGAGCAGTACTTC

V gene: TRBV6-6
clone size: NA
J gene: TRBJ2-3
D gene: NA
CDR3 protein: CASSPGRVGLPDTQYF
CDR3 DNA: TGTGCCAGCAGCCCGGGGCGGGTGGGTCTACCGGATACGCAGTATTTT

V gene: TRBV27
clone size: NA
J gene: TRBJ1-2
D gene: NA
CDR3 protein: CASRPPPNYGYTF
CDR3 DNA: TGTGCCAGCAGACCACCGCCCAACTATGGCTACACCTTC

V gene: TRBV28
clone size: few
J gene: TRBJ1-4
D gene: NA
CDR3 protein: CASTYTRNNEKLFF
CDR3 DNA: TGTGCCAGCACTTACACGCGAAATAATGAAAAACTGTTTTTT

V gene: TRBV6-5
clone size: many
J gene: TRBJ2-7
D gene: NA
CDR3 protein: CASSLDGYAAYEQYF
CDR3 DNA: TGTGCCAGCAGCCTGGACGGATATGCGGCCTACGAGCAGTACTTC